A selection of T cell receptor beta chains follows, all from one sample in a study of blood T cell repertoires in COVID-19. The repertoire was sequenced with immunoSEQ multiplex PCR; TCRdb's copy has only in-frame clones and lacks some. The sample includes some 190,000 clones, 80% to 90% of them seen just once. The specimen was peripheral blood. The receptors stem from a woman in her thirties or forties with COVID-19, enrolled during active disease. CDR3s include the opening cysteine and the closing phenylalanine or tryptophan. Fields, in order: J gene, clone size, D gene, V gene, CDR3 DNA, CDR3 protein. D genes are given only for firm matches. Where a row states a size, it is once, few, many or the class of an expanded clone; other rows omit it.

>TRBJ1-4|.|.|TRBV5-1
TGCGCCAGCAGCCCCGGACACAGGACCTCGCCTAATGAAAAACTGTTTTTT
CASSPGHRTSPNEKLFF
>TRBJ2-3|.|TRBD2|TRBV9
TGTGCCAGCAGCGTAGAAGGGACTAGCCTAAATACGCAGTATTTT
CASSVEGTSLNTQYF
>TRBJ2-1|.|.|TRBV9
TGTGCCAGCAGCGTAGGAGGGATGCGAGCCAATGAGCAGTTCTTC
CASSVGGMRANEQFF
>TRBJ2-6|.|TRBD1|TRBV13
TGTGCCAGCAGCTCCCAGACAGGGAGCTCTGGGGCCAACGTCCTGACTTTC
CASSSQTGSSGANVLTF
>TRBJ1-2|.|.|TRBV5-1
TGCGCCAGCAGCTCCGAGGTGGGGCAGAACTATGGCTACACCTTC
CASSSEVGQNYGYTF
>TRBJ1-2|.|TRBD1|TRBV27
TGTGCCAGCAGTTTACGACAGGGCACTAGATATGGCTACACCTTC
CASSLRQGTRYGYTF
>TRBJ1-3|many|.|TRBV7-9
TGTGCCAGCAGCCAGGACTCTGGAAACACCATATATTTT
CASSQDSGNTIYF
>TRBJ2-7|.|TRBD2|TRBV18
TGTGCCAGCTCACCACTGCCTAGCGGCGGTTCCTACGAGCAGTACTTC
CASSPLPSGGSYEQYF
>TRBJ2-3|.|TRBD2|TRBV30
TGTGCCTGGAGTTGGGGGCCTAGCGGGAATGCAGATACGCAGTATTTT
CAWSWGPSGNADTQYF
>TRBJ1-1|.|.|TRBV28
TGTGCCAGCAGTTTCTCTTCCACTGAAGCTTTCTTT
CASSFSSTEAFF
>TRBJ2-6|.|TRBD1|TRBV19
TGTGCCAGTAGTCCCCGGACAGGGGTGTTAGCTGGGGCCAACGTCCTGACTTTC
CASSPRTGVLAGANVLTF
>TRBJ2-5|few|.|TRBV15
TGTGCCACCAGCAGAGATAGAAGGGGTGGCCAAGAGACCCAGTACTTC
CATSRDRRGGQETQYF
>TRBJ2-1|once|TRBD1|TRBV5-4
TGTGCCAGCAGCATCGGACAGGGTTCCTACAATGAGCAGTTCTTC
CASSIGQGSYNEQFF
>TRBJ1-1|.|.|TRBV3-1/TRBV3-2
TGTGCCAGCAGCCAGGGGGCGGCTGAAGCTTTCTTT
CASSQGAAEAFF
>TRBJ2-2|few|.|TRBV5-6
TGTGCCAGCAGCTGGAACCGGAGGGCCGACGGGGAGCTGTTTTTT
CASSWNRRADGELFF
>TRBJ2-3|.|.|TRBV9
TGTGCCAGCAGGCGACTAGGAGGCACAGATACGCAGTATTTT
CASRRLGGTDTQYF
>TRBJ1-1|.|TRBD1|TRBV30
TGTGCCTGGAGTGGGTCGGGACAGGGGCGCGCTTTCTTT
CAWSGSGQGRAFF
>TRBJ1-1|.|.|TRBV30
TGTGCCTGGAGGGCAGGGTCATGGTACACTGAAGCTTTCTTT
CAWRAGSWYTEAFF
>TRBJ2-7|.|.|TRBV20-1
TGCAGTGCTAGTAGATTACTCGAGTCCGAGCAGTACTTC
CSASRLLESEQYF
>TRBJ2-5|.|TRBD2|TRBV9
TGTGCCAGCAGCTCCCGTTTTGGAGCGGGGGCAAAAGAGACCCAGTACTTC
CASSSRFGAGAKETQYF
>TRBJ2-5|.|.|TRBV5-4
TGTGCCAGCAGCTCACGAGGGTCACGAGAGACCCAGTACTTC
CASSSRGSRETQYF
>TRBJ1-2|.|.|TRBV7-8
TGTGCCAGCAGCTTAGTCACGCAGGATGGCTACACCTTC
CASSLVTQDGYTF
>TRBJ2-5|.|.|TRBV19
TGTGCCAGTAGTATACCACAGGCACCAGGGACCCAGTACTTC
CASSIPQAPGTQYF
>TRBJ1-2|.|TRBD1|TRBV7-8
TGTGCCAGCAGCTTAGTAGCCCAGGGGGACTATGGCTACACCTTC
CASSLVAQGDYGYTF
>TRBJ1-1|.|TRBD1|TRBV30
TGTGCCTGGAGGGTACCTGGAACAGGGGGCGCTTTTGAAGCTTTCTTT
CAWRVPGTGGAFEAFF
>TRBJ2-2|.|.|TRBV10-2
TGCGCCAGCAGTGATGTGGGGGGGCTAGGGATCGGGGAGCTGTTTTTT
CASSDVGGLGIGELFF
>TRBJ2-3|.|TRBD1|TRBV5-1
TGCGCCAGCAGGACAGGGTATACAGATACGCAGTATTTT
CASRTGYTDTQYF
>TRBJ2-7|.|.|TRBV18
TGTGCCAGCTCACCAACTGCGAACCCCCACGAGCAGTACTTC
CASSPTANPHEQYF
>TRBJ1-4|.|TRBD1|TRBV11-2
TGTGCCAGCAGCCCCCGAGGGGACAGGGGGCAATGGGGTAATGAAAAACTGTTTTTT
CASSPRGDRGQWGNEKLFF
>TRBJ2-2|few|.|TRBV19
TGTGCCAGTAGTTCCCCCGGGGGGCCACACACCGGGGAGCTGTTTTTT
CASSSPGGPHTGELFF
>TRBJ2-2|many|.|TRBV14
TGTGCCAGCAGCCAAGAAGTACGTAGCGGGGAGCTGTTTTTT
CASSQEVRSGELFF
>TRBJ1-1|.|.|TRBV7-2
TGTGCCAGCAGCCACCTCGGGGGGGCGATCACTGAAGCTTTCTTT
CASSHLGGAITEAFF
>TRBJ1-1|.|.|TRBV18
TGTGCCAGCTCCGCAGGGTTTGACACTGAAGCTTTCTTT
CASSAGFDTEAFF
>TRBJ2-5|once|.|TRBV2
TGTGCCAGCAGTGAAGGGCAGGGGAGTTCGTTAGAGACCCAGTACTTC
CASSEGQGSSLETQYF
>TRBJ2-7|.|TRBD1|TRBV19
TGTGCCAGTAGTATTCGGACAGGGATCCACGAGCAGTACTTC
CASSIRTGIHEQYF
>TRBJ2-5|.|.|TRBV27
TGTGCCAGCAGCCATACGGGGGTCCAGTACTTC
CASSHTGVQYF
>TRBJ2-3|.|.|TRBV12-5
TGTGCTAGTGGTTCCCAAGCGGGTGCAGATACGCAGTATTTT
CASGSQAGADTQYF
>TRBJ1-4|.|TRBD1|TRBV2
TGTGCCAGCAGTGTATCAGGGACAGCTGAAAAACTGTTTTTT
CASSVSGTAEKLFF
>TRBJ1-6|.|.|TRBV19
TGTGCCAGTAGCTTCAGCTCCTATAATTCACCCCTCCACTTT
CASSFSSYNSPLHF
>TRBJ1-5|.|TRBD1|TRBV19
TGTGCCAGTAGGACGGTGAGACAGGGAAATAATCAGCCCCAGCATTTT
CASRTVRQGNNQPQHF